These 19 T cell receptor beta chains were sequenced from one sample in a study of OX40 agonist ivuxolimab in advanced cancers. Repertoires were generated with immunoSEQ multiplex PCR, while TCRdb's copy carries only in-frame clones and drops some. The profile shows about 53,000 clones, 70% to 85% of them singletons. Material: CD4+ or CD8+ T cells sorted from blood, obtained in a trial of the OX40 agonist ivuxolimab. These receptors originate from an adult with an advanced solid tumor such as melanoma, head and neck, liver or kidney cancer.

This clone turned up a few times. This rearrangement joins TRBV30 to TRBJ2-6; D unresolved. Germline lookup yields CDR1 GTSNPN and CDR2 SVGIG (reference sequence). The V end lost 0 bases, the J end lost 3 bases, and 9 bases lay between the germline ends. The CDR3 loop spans 15 amino acids. CDR3 in amino acids: CAWSVPSGGANVLTF. The CDR3, as DNA: TGTGCCTGGAGTGTACCGAGTGGTGGGGCCAACGTCCTGACTTTC.

CDR3 DNA: TGTGCCAGCACCCCGGGACTATTCTCCTACAATGAGCAGTTCTTC. It codes for CASTPGLFSYNEQFF. V gene TRBV27 combines with J gene TRBJ2-1, with 7 bases that match TRBD2. CDR3 length: 15 amino acids. J was trimmed by 0 bases and V by 7 bases; bases with no gene match: 6. Germline assignment: CDR1 MNHEY and CDR2 SMNVEV (reference sequence).

This clone was counted between two and nine times. The V call is TRBV30, the J call TRBJ1-4; tentative D call: TRBD1 (6 bases). Germline V gene sequence: CDR1 GTSNPN, CDR2 SVGIG (reference sequence). The CDR3 runs 14 residues. The V gene lost 4 bases and the J gene lost 5 bases, with 14 bases spanning the gap. The CDR3 DNA sequence: TGTGCCTGGAATAGCTTAGGGGGAAATGAAAAACTGTTTTTT. Residues: CAWNSLGGNEKLFF.

This clone was counted a few times. The V gene is TRBV20-1, the J gene TRBJ1-1; D is undetermined. Germline V CDR1 and CDR2: DFQATT, SNEGSKA (reference sequence). The germline V and J ends were trimmed by 3 bases and 8 bases, with 10 bases remaining between them. This CDR3 spans 11 amino acids. The CDR3 loop reads CSASSGSEAFF. In DNA, the CDR3 is TGCAGTGCTAGTTCGGGATCCGAAGCTTTCTTT.

The DNA for the CDR3 is TGTGCCTCCGTGAGGGGGACTAGATTGAGTGAGCAGTTCTTC. It yields the protein CASVRGTRLSEQFF. The chain employs TRBV30 and TRBJ2-1, with 8 bases aligning to TRBD2. CDR3 length: 14 residues. Germline CDR1 reads GTSNPN; CDR2 reads SVGIG (reference sequence). The V gene end was trimmed by 7 bases and the J gene end by 9 bases; junction bases not matched to a gene: 14.

CDR3 nucleotide sequence: TGCAGCGTTGAAGGGTCTAGCGGGGGGGCCTACGAGCAGTACTTC. Translation gives CSVEGSSGGAYEQYF. The V and J genes are TRBV29-1 and TRBJ2-7, with 12 bases that match TRBD2. Germline CDR1 SQVTM, CDR2 ANQGSEA. V gave up 1 base and J gave up 2 bases; unmatched junction bases: 3. This CDR3 has 15 residues.

The chain couples TRBV6-6 to TRBJ2-5; TRBD1 matches 11 bases. Trimming took 6 bases from V and 6 from J; bases not matched to a gene: 3. The CDR3 is made up of 13 amino acids. Germline CDR1 is MNHNY and CDR2 is SVGAGI (reference sequence). For the CDR3, the DNA is TGTGCCAGCAGGGACAGGGGGCAAAAGACCCAGTACTTC. It yields the protein CASRDRGQKTQYF.

This chain connects TRBV6-6 to TRBJ2-1; D unresolved. Germline values: CDR1 MNHNY, CDR2 SVGAGI (reference sequence). This CDR3 spans 11 amino acids. The V end was cut by 6 bases, the J end by 4 bases, with 4 bases between. The CDR3 nucleotides read TGTGCCAGCAGGAATTACAATGAGCAGTTCTTC. It translates to CASRNYNEQFF.

The chain combines TRBV7-9 with TRBJ2-1; D perhaps matches TRBD1 (5 bases). Germline-derived CDR1 and CDR2 are SEHNR and FQNEAQ (reference sequence). There are 13 residues in the CDR3. The V and J ends lost 0 bases and 7 bases respectively, with 7 bases between them. CDR3 loop: CASSLAGANEQFF. The CDR3 region has the DNA TGTGCCAGCAGCTTAGCAGGGGCAAATGAGCAGTTCTTC.

The chain carries TRBV7-6 and TRBJ2-5, with D perhaps matching TRBD2 (7 bases). The CDR3 consists of 15 residues. V lost 4 bases to trimming and J lost 2 bases, with 14 bases between them. Germline V gene data show CDR1 as SGHVS and CDR2 as FNYEAQ. CDR3 sequence: CASSSPRGAQETQYF. The CDR3 DNA reads as TGTGCCAGCAGCTCCCCCCGGGGGGCGCAAGAGACCCAGTACTTC.

The chain links TRBV5-8 to TRBJ2-3; the match to TRBD2 covers 9 bases. There are 16 residues in the CDR3. The ends lost 2 bases at V and 4 bases at J; junction bases unmatched: 8. Germline CDR1 and CDR2: SGHTS and YDEGEE. The CDR3: CASSFRDSGSPDTQYF. CDR3 coding DNA: TGTGCCAGCAGCTTTAGGGATAGCGGGAGTCCAGATACGCAGTATTTT. The full variable domain, its missing parts supplied by reference TRBV5-8 and TRBJ2-3, is EAGVTQSPTHLIKTRGQQATLRCSPISGHTSVYWYQQALGLGLQFLLWYDEGEERNRGNFPPRFSGRQFPNYSSELNVNALELEDSALYLCASSFRDSGSPDTQYFGPGTRLTVL.

The rearrangement uses TRBV23-1 and TRBJ2-7; 7 bases fit TRBD2. TRBV23-1 is noted as an ORF with a role that remains uncertain. The CDR3 length is 14 residues. Unmatched junction bases numbered 10, after V lost 7 bases and J lost 4 bases. The CDR3 loop is CASTTGGFEYEQYF. In DNA, the CDR3 is TGCGCCAGCACCACCGGGGGGTTTGAGTACGAGCAGTACTTC.

This clone was seen a few times. As DNA, the CDR3 is TGTGCCAGCGGGGACCGGTCGGGGACCGGAAACACCATATATTTT. As protein: CASGDRSGTGNTIYF. The chain couples TRBV28 to TRBJ1-3; D is perhaps TRBD1 (5 bases). The CDR3 is 15 amino acids. The V gene's germline CDR1 is MDHEN and CDR2 SYDVKM. Deletions cut 8 bases from V and 4 bases from J, with 18 bases between.

This rearrangement joins TRBV6-6 to TRBJ2-7, with no clear D. The germline V and J ends were trimmed by 6 bases and 2 bases, with 8 bases remaining between them. This CDR3 region has 12 residues. The germline V gene encodes CDR1 MNHNY and CDR2 SVGAGI (reference sequence). CDR3 in amino acids: CASSNPTYEQYF. CDR3 nucleotides: TGTGCCAGCAGCAATCCAACCTACGAGCAGTACTTC.

The chain is built from TRBV19 and TRBJ2-5; D is ambiguous. Germline CDR1 LNHDA, CDR2 SQIVND (reference sequence). The CDR3 length is 14 residues. The germline V and J ends were trimmed by 1 base and 4 bases, with 10 bases remaining between them. The CDR3 sequence: CASSIGARGETQYF. As DNA, the CDR3 is TGTGCCAGTAGTATAGGAGCGCGTGGAGAGACCCAGTACTTC.

The J gene is TRBJ2-2, the V gene TRBV29-1, with D unclear. This CDR3 spans 13 amino acids. Trimming shortened V by 4 bases and J by 5 bases, and 11 bases separated the two germline ends. The germline CDR1 and CDR2 sequences are SQVTM and ANQGSEA. The CDR3 bases are TGCAGCGTTGTGTGGGGTCGTACCGGGGAGCTGTTTTTT. This gives the protein CSVVWGRTGELFF.

The V gene is TRBV19, the J gene TRBJ1-1; D remains unclear. The V end lost 1 base, the J end lost 11 bases, and 8 bases lay between the germline ends. Germline loops: CDR1 LNHDA, CDR2 SQIVND (reference sequence). This CDR3 has 11 amino acids. The CDR3: CASSIAWSAFF. In nucleotides, the CDR3 is TGTGCCAGTAGTATAGCGTGGTCCGCTTTCTTT.

The gene calls are TRBV7-6 and TRBJ1-1; the D is unclear. Germline lookup yields CDR1 SGHVS and CDR2 FNYEAQ. The CDR3 sequence is 12 residues long. V shed 4 bases and J shed 4 bases, with 7 bases lying between them. CDR3 in amino acids: CASSSGRTEAFF. CDR3 coding DNA: TGTGCCAGCAGCTCCGGACGCACTGAAGCTTTCTTT. The full variable domain, completed using reference TRBV7-6 and TRBJ1-1, is GAGVSQSPRYKVTKRGQDVALRCDPISGHVSLYWYRQALGQGPEFLTYFNYEAQQDKSGLPNDRFSAERPEGSISTLTIQRTEQRDSAMYRCASSSGRTEAFFGQGTRLTVV.

The V and J genes are TRBV10-3 and TRBJ1-4, with 10 bases fitting TRBD1. Germline assignment: CDR1 ENHRY and CDR2 SYGVKD. The CDR3 is made up of 16 amino acids. V was clipped by 3 bases and J by 8 bases; unmatched bases: 9. This CDR3 reads CAISDKDRGREEKLFF. The CDR3 DNA follows: TGTGCCATCAGTGACAAGGACAGGGGGAGGGAAGAAAAACTGTTTTTT.